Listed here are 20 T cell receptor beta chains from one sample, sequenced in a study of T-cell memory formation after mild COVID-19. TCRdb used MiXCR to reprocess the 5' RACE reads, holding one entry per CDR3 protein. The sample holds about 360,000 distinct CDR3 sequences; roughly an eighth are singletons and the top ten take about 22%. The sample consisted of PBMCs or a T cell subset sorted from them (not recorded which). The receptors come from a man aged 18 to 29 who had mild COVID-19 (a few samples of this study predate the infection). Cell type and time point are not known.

CDR3 nucleotides: TGTGCCAGCAGCTTGTTTAGGGGCAGAGAAGCTTTCTTT. It codes for CASSLFRGREAFF. The chain uses TRBV7-3 and TRBJ1-1; tentative D call: TRBD1 (5 bases). The V gene's germline CDR1 is SGHTA and CDR2 FQGTGA. This CDR3 has 13 amino acids. Trimming stripped 3 bases from V and 8 bases from J, with 13 bases between.

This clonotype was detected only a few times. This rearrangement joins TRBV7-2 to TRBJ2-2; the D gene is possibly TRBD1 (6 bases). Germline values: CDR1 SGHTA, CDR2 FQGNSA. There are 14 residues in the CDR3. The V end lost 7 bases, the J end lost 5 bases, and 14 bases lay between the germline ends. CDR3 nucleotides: TGTGCCAGCATCCTGAGACAGGCGACCGGGGAGCTGTTTTTT. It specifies CASILRQATGELFF.

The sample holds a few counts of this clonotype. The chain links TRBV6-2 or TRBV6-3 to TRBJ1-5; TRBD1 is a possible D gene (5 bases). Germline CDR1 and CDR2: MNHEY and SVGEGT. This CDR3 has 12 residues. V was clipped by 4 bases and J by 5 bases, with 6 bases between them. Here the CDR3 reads CASSFRDQPQHF. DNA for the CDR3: TGTGCCAGCAGTTTCAGGGATCAGCCCCAGCATTTT.

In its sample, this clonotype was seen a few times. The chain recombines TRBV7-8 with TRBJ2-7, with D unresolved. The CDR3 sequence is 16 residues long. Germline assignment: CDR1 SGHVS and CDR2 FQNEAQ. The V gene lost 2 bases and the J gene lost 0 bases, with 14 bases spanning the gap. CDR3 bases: TGTGCCAGCAGCTTAATTCCACCACCGAGCTCCTACGAGCAGTACTTC. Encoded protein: CASSLIPPPSSYEQYF.

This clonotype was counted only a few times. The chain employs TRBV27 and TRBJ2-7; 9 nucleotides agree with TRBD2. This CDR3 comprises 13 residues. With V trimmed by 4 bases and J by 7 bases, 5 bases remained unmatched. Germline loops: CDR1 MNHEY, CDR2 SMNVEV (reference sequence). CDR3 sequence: CASSSGLALEQYF. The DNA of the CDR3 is TGTGCCAGCAGTTCCGGACTAGCGCTGGAGCAGTACTTC.

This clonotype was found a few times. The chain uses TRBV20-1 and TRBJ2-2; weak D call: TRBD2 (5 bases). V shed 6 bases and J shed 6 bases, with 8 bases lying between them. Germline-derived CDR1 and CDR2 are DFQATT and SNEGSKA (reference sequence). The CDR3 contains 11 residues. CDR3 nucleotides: TGCAGTGCAACTAGAGCCGGGGAGCTGTTTTTT. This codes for CSATRAGELFF.

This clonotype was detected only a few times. The CDR3 loop reads CASSSLLAKNIQYF. DNA of the CDR3: TGTGCCAGCAGCTCCCTATTAGCCAAAAACATTCAGTACTTC. The chain couples TRBV7-9 to TRBJ2-4; D ambiguous. The germline CDR1 and CDR2 sequences are SEHNR and FQNEAQ (reference sequence). The length of the CDR3 is 14 residues. Trimming took off 4 bases at V and 0 bases at J, with 7 bases between the two ends. The variable domain in full, completed from reference TRBV7-9 and TRBJ2-4, reads DTGVSQNPRHKITKRGQNVTFRCDPISEHNRLYWYRQTLGQGPEFLTYFQNEAQLEKSRLLSDRFSAERPKGSFSTLEIQRTEQGDSAMYLCASSSLLAKNIQYFGAGTRLSVL.

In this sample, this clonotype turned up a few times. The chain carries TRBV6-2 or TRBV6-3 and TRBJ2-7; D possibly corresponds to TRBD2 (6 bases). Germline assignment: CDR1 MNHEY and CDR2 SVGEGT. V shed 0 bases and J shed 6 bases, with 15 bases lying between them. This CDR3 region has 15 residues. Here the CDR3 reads CASSYSLDGLREQYV. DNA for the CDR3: TGTGCCAGCAGTTACTCCCTGGACGGACTACGCGAGCAGTACGTC.

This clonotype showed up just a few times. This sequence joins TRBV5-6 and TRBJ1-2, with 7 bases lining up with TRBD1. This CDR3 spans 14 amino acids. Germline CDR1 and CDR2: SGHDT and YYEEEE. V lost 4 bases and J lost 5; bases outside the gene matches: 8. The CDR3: CASSTGDSIYGYTF. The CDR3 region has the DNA TGTGCCAGCAGCACCGGGGACAGTATATATGGCTACACCTTC.

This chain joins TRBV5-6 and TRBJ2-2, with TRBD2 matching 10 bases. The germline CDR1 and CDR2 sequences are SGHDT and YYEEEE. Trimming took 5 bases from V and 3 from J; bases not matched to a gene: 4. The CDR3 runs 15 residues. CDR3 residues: CASSRGLADTGELFF. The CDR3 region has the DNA TGTGCCAGCAGTAGAGGACTAGCGGACACCGGGGAGCTGTTTTTT.

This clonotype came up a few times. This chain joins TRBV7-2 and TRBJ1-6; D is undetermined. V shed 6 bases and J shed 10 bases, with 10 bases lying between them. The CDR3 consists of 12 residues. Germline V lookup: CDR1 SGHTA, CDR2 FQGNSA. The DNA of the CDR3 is TGTGCCAGCAGTCCGGTCGACTCACCCCTCCACTTT. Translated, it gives CASSPVDSPLHF.

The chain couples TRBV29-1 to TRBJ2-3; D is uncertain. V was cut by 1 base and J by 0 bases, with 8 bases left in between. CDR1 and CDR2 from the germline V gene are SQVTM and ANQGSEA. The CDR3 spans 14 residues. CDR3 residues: CSVEGTVSTDTQYF. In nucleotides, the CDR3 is TGCAGCGTTGAAGGGACGGTGAGCACAGATACGCAGTATTTT.

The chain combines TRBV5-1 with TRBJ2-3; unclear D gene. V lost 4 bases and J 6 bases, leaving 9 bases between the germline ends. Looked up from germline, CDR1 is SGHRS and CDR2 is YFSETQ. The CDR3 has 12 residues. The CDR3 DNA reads TGCGCCAGCAGCCGCGGCCGGGATACGCAGTATTTT. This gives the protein CASSRGRDTQYF.

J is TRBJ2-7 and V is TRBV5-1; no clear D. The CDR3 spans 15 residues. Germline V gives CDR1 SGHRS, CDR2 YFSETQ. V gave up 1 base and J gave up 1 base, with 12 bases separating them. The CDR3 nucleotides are TGCGCCAGCAGCTTGTTTCAGGCATCTTCCTACGAGCAGTACTTC. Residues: CASSLFQASSYEQYF.

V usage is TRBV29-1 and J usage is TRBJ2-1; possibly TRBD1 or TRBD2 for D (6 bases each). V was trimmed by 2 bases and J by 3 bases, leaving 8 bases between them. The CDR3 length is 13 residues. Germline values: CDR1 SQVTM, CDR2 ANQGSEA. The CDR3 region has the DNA TGCAGCGTTGAACGGGGGCACTACAATGAGCAGTTCTTC. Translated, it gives CSVERGHYNEQFF.

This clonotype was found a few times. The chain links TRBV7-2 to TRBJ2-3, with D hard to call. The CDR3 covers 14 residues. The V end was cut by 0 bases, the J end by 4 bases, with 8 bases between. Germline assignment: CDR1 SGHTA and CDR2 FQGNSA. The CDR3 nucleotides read TGTGCCAGCAGCTTAGCTCTGTTCCCAGATACGCAGTATTTT. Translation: CASSLALFPDTQYF.

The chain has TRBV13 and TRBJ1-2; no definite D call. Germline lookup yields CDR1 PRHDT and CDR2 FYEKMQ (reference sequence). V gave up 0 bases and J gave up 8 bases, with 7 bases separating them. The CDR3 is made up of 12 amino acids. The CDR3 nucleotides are TGTGCCAGCAGCTTAGGCCGTTCCGGCTACACCTTC. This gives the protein CASSLGRSGYTF.

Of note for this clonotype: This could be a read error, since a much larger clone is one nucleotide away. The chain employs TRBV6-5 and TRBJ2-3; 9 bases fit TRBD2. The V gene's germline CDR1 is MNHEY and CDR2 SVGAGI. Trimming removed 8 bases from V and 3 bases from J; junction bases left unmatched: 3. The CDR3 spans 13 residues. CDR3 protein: CASRTSDTDTQYF. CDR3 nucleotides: TGTGCCAGCCGGACTAGCGATACAGATACGCAGTATTTT.

CDR3 sequence: CASSFRGAEGYTF. The CDR3 DNA follows: TGTGCCAGCAGTTTCCGGGGGGCGGAAGGCTACACCTTC. The chain combines TRBV6-1 with TRBJ1-2; D perhaps matches TRBD1 (6 bases). The V and J ends lost 5 bases and 8 bases respectively, with 15 bases between them. The CDR3 extends over 13 amino acids. Germline V gene data show CDR1 as MNHNS and CDR2 as SASEGT.

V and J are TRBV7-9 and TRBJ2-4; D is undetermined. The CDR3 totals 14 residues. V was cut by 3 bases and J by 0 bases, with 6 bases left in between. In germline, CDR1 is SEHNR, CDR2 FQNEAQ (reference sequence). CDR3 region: CASSFGLAKNIQYF. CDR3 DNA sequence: TGTGCCAGCAGCTTTGGCCTAGCCAAAAACATTCAGTACTTC.